The 12 T cell receptor beta chains listed next were all sequenced from one sample in a study of shared clonotypes between healthy human individuals. Repertoires were generated with immunoSEQ multiplex PCR, while TCRdb's copy carries only in-frame clones and drops some. The table has 450,000 to 500,000 clones, approximately 79% seen once. The sample comprised PBMCs. These receptors were taken from a woman in her thirties or forties in good health. Some clones in this sample may be carry-over from other donors' samples.

The rearrangement joins TRBV23-1 to TRBJ2-7, with D unresolved. TRBV23-1 is assigned to the ORF class and has an uncertain function. The CDR3 is made up of 17 amino acids. Trimming removed 3 bases at V and 3 bases at J, with 21 bases between. The CDR3 protein is CASSHAQPATSYYEQYF. In nucleotides, the CDR3 is TGCGCCAGCAGTCACGCACAACCGGCGACATCCTACTACGAGCAGTACTTC.

The chain recombines TRBV5-1 with TRBJ2-3; D may be TRBD2 (6 bases). Between the trimmed V and J ends, which lost 2 bases and 4 bases, there was a span of 17 bases. CDR3 length: 16 residues. Germline CDR1 is SGHRS and CDR2 is YFSETQ. The CDR3 region is CASSFGGRGWADTQYF. The DNA of the CDR3 is TGCGCCAGCAGCTTCGGAGGGAGAGGGTGGGCAGATACGCAGTATTTT. Based on the CDR3 plus reference TRBV5-1 and TRBJ2-3, the full variable domain is KAGVTQTPRYLIKTRGQQVTLSCSPISGHRSVSWYQQTPGQGLQFLFEYFSETQRNKGNFPGRFSGRQFSNSRSEMNVSTLELGDSALYLCASSFGGRGWADTQYFGPGTRLTVL.

There are a few counts of this clone. This sequence joins TRBV9 and TRBJ2-7; D is possibly TRBD2 (5 bases). The germline gives CDR1 SGDLS, CDR2 YYNGEE. This CDR3 has 14 residues. With 2 bases removed from V and 6 bases from J, the gap between germline ends came to 15 bases. The CDR3, as DNA: TGTGCCAGCAGCGTTGGGCTAGCAGTTTCCGAGCAGTACTTC. The encoded protein is CASSVGLAVSEQYF. The whole variable domain, filled in from reference TRBV9 and TRBJ2-7, reads DSGVTQTPKHLITATGQRVTLRCSPRSGDLSVYWYQQSLDQGLQFLIQYYNGEERAKGNILERFSAQQFPDLHSELNLSSLELGDSALYFCASSVGLAVSEQYFGPGTRLTVT.

The chain links TRBV25-1 to TRBJ2-1, with TRBD1 identical over 9 bases. Losses at the gene ends were 2 bases for V and 12 bases for J; bases not matched to a gene: 5. Germline V gene sequence: CDR1 MGHDK, CDR2 SYGVNS. The CDR3 has 13 residues. CDR3 loop: CASSEQTGGRQFF. In DNA, the CDR3 is TGTGCCAGCAGTGAACAGACAGGGGGGAGGCAGTTCTTC.

This sequence joins TRBV9 and TRBJ1-5; D is unclear. V dropped 1 base and J dropped 2 bases, with 10 bases sitting between them. The CDR3 runs to 15 residues. Germline CDR1 reads SGDLS; CDR2 reads YYNGEE. The DNA of the CDR3 is TGTGCCAGCAGCGTATCGAGTTCGGGCAATCAGCCCCAGCATTTT. Residues: CASSVSSSGNQPQHF.

This chain links TRBV28 with TRBJ2-7; D perhaps matches TRBD1 (6 bases). V was pared by 2 bases and J by 3 bases, with 14 bases between. The CDR3 is made up of 15 amino acids. Germline lookup yields CDR1 MDHEN and CDR2 SYDVKM. In DNA form, the CDR3 reads TGTGCCAGCAGTTTAAGGCTCACACAGGGCTACGAGCAGTACTTC. This codes for CASSLRLTQGYEQYF. Variable domain in full (rest from reference TRBV28 and TRBJ2-7): DVKVTQSSRYLVKRTGEKVFLECVQDMDHENMFWYRQDPGLGLRLIYFSYDVKMKEKGDIPEGYSVSREKKERFSLILESASTNQTSMYLCASSLRLTQGYEQYFGPGTRLTVT.

The chain joins TRBV18 to TRBJ2-7, with TRBD2 identical over 9 bases. CDR3 length equals 15 residues. V gave up 2 bases and J gave up 3 bases; unmatched junction bases: 5. In germline, CDR1 is KGHSH, CDR2 LQKENI. The CDR3 coding sequence is TGTGCCAGCTCACCAGCGGGAGGGGCCCTCTACGAGCAGTACTTC. It translates to CASSPAGGALYEQYF. Based on the CDR3 plus reference TRBV18 and TRBJ2-7, the full variable domain is NAGVMQNPRHLVRRRGQEARLRCSPMKGHSHVYWYRQLPEEGLKFMVYLQKENIIDESGMPKERFSAEFPKEGPSILRIQQVVRGDSAAYFCASSPAGGALYEQYFGPGTRLTVT.

This chain links TRBV7-3 with TRBJ2-1, with 8 bases fitting TRBD2. Germline CDR1 SGHTA, CDR2 FQGTGA. V trimming: 1 base; J trimming: 1 base; junction bases outside the gene matches: 3. The CDR3 sequence is 16 residues long. CDR3 sequence reads: CASSLMSGSSYNEQFF. CDR3 in DNA: TGTGCCAGCAGCTTAATGAGCGGGAGTTCCTACAATGAGCAGTTCTTC.

The chain joins TRBV30 to TRBJ2-3, with a possible D match to TRBD1 (5 bases). Trimming left V 0 bases short and J 7 bases short, with 14 bases between. The CDR3 is 14 amino acids. The germline CDR1 and CDR2 sequences are GTSNPN and SVGIG (reference sequence). The chain's CDR3 is CAWSVQGRENTQYF. In DNA, the CDR3 is TGTGCCTGGAGTGTGCAGGGCAGGGAAAATACGCAGTATTTT.

The chain couples TRBV6-1 to TRBJ1-6; D not resolved. The V end lost 7 bases, the J end lost 0 bases, and 7 bases lay between the germline ends. Germline CDR1 MNHNS, CDR2 SASEGT. This CDR3 region has 14 residues. CDR3 in amino acids: CASTSSSYNSPLHF. The CDR3 nucleotides are TGTGCCAGCACCTCGAGCTCCTATAATTCACCCCTCCACTTT.

This chain connects TRBV27 to TRBJ2-5; D perhaps matches TRBD2 (5 bases). The CDR3 has 14 amino acids. Germline CDR1 reads MNHEY; CDR2 reads SMNVEV (reference sequence). Deletions cut 3 bases from V and 1 base from J, with 9 bases between. CDR3 sequence (DNA): TGTGCCAGCAGTTTGTTTAGCGCCCAAGAGACCCAGTACTTC. Its protein product is CASSLFSAQETQYF.

The count of this clone is one. V gene TRBV5-8 combines with J gene TRBJ2-3; 10 bases fit TRBD2. The CDR3 loop spans 15 amino acids. The V gene's germline CDR1 is SGHTS and CDR2 YDEGEE. With V trimmed by 4 bases and J by 2 bases, 4 bases remained unmatched. CDR3 protein: CASSVGLAFTDTQYF. Written as DNA, the CDR3 is TGTGCCAGCAGCGTGGGACTAGCGTTCACAGATACGCAGTATTTT.